The 5 T cell receptor beta chains below come from one sample, sequenced in a study of blood T cell repertoires in COVID-19. Generated by immunoSEQ multiplex PCR, the TCRdb table keeps only in-frame clones and is missing some. The table has approximately 390,000 clones, about 83% seen once. Sequencing was performed on PBMCs or T cells enriched from blood (not recorded which). All receptors derive from a woman in her forties or fifties who had recovered from COVID-19.

The rearrangement links TRBV6-5 to TRBJ1-2; weak D call: TRBD1 (6 bases). The length of the CDR3 is 13 residues. Trimming pared 5 bases from V and 2 bases from J, leaving 9 bases between. Per germline, CDR1 MNHEY and CDR2 SVGAGI. The CDR3 sequence: CASSRTENYGYTF. The DNA of the CDR3 is TGTGCCAGCAGTCGGACAGAGAACTATGGCTACACCTTC.

This clone was seen a single time. J is TRBJ1-5 and V is TRBV4-1, with D hard to call. The germline CDR1 and CDR2 sequences are MGHRA and YSYEKL. Trimming left V 3 bases short and J 4 bases short, with 10 bases between. The CDR3 totals 14 residues. The CDR3: CASSHYSGNQPQHF. The CDR3 DNA reads TGCGCCAGCAGCCATTATTCGGGTAATCAGCCCCAGCATTTT.

The V call is TRBV18, the J call TRBJ1-4; D is perhaps TRBD1 (6 bases). CDR1 and CDR2 from the germline V gene are KGHSH and LQKENI. Trimming cost V 6 bases and J 5 bases, with 19 bases left between them. The CDR3 consists of 16 residues. The CDR3 coding sequence is TGTGCCAGCTCCCAGATGACGGGGACACCGAATGAAAAACTGTTTTTT. Translated, it gives CASSQMTGTPNEKLFF.

This clone showed up just a few times. The CDR3 spells CASSVGVRVNEKLFF. The CDR3, as DNA: TGTGCCAGCAGCGTAGGAGTCAGGGTGAATGAAAAACTGTTTTTT. This chain uses TRBV9 with TRBJ1-4, with a possible D match to TRBD1 (5 bases). CDR1 and CDR2 (germline): SGDLS, YYNGEE. The CDR3 length is 15 residues. Trimming shortened V by 0 bases and J by 5 bases, and 11 bases separated the two germline ends.

The V and J genes are TRBV7-2 and TRBJ2-6; a possible D gene is TRBD1 (6 bases). Germline CDR1 reads SGHTA; CDR2 reads FQGNSA. V lost 5 bases, J lost 0 bases, and 14 bases lay in between. The CDR3 length is 17 residues. CDR3 region: CASSQWTVDSGANVLTF. CDR3 nucleotides: TGTGCCAGCAGCCAATGGACAGTTGACTCTGGGGCCAACGTCCTGACTTTC. The full variable domain, completed using reference TRBV7-2 and TRBJ2-6, is GAGVSQSPSNKVTEKGKDVELRCDPISGHTALYWYRQSLGQGLEFLIYFQGNSAPDKSGLPSDRFSAERTGGSVSTLTIQRTQQEDSAVYLCASSQWTVDSGANVLTFGAGSRLTVL.